The rows below give T cell receptor beta chains drawn from one sample of a study of tumor and adjacent non-tumor tissue in lung cancer. MiXCR, run by TCRdb on the multiplex PCR reads, gives a single entry per CDR3 protein. The top ten hold approximately 28% of the sample, which has about 98,000 distinct CDR3 sequences, more than 80% seen once. Sequenced input: distant non-tumor lung tissue. The receptors here all came from a man in his sixties with small cell lung cancer. The CDR3 runs from the conserved cysteine through the conserved F or W. A D gene is named only where the DNA matches it firmly. The listing skips clone size in some rows; elsewhere it reads once, few, many or a size class.

abundance	v_gene	d_gene	j_gene	CDR3nt	CDR3aa
NA	TRBV29-1	NA	TRBJ2-7	TGCAGCGCGCGGGACACCTGCTACGAGGAGTACTTC	CSARDTCYEEYF
NA	TRBV4-2	TRBD2	TRBJ2-2	TGTGCCAGCAAACTGCCGGGAGATGATGGCGGGGGGCTGTTTTTT	CASKLPGDDGGGLFF
NA	TRBV9	NA	TRBJ2-1	TGTGCCAGTACACGTGACACCAATGAGCAGTTCTTC	CASTRDTNEQFF
NA	TRBV4-2	NA	TRBJ2-2	TGTACCAGCAACCAAGATCTGAGGACAAACACCGGGGAGCTGTTTTTT	CTSNQDLRTNTGELFF
NA	TRBV6-2/TRBV6-3	NA	TRBJ1-1	TGTATCAGCTTAAGAGGGGCTGAAGCTTTCTTT	CISLRGAEAFF
NA	TRBV7-3	TRBD2	TRBJ2-1	TGTGCCAACAGCCAGGGACTAGCAAGAGGCAATGAGCAGTTCTTC	CANSQGLARGNEQFF
NA	TRBV11-2	NA	TRBJ2-1	TGTGCCTGCAGCTTAGAGGTGGCGGGCTTAAAGATCTTC	CACSLEVAGLKIF
NA	TRBV4-2	TRBD2	TRBJ2-2	TGTGCCAGCAGCGAAGGAGCTAGCGGGACCCACATCGGGGAGCTGCTTTTT	CASSEGASGTHIGELLF
NA	TRBV4-2	NA	TRBJ1-5	TGTGCCAGCAGCCGGCGTCAGGGTAAAGACGATCAGTCCCAGCATTTT	CASSRRQGKDDQSQHF
NA	TRBV11-3	NA	TRBJ2-2	TGTGCCAGCACCTTAGGGGTCTCTTCAGGAGGTGAGGTGCTTTTT	CASTLGVSSGGEVLF
NA	TRBV11-1	TRBD1	TRBJ1-1	TGTGCCGGCAACCTAGGGGACAGGAGGCGTCCTCAAGCTTTCTTT	CAGNLGDRRRPQAFF
NA	TRBV11-2	NA	TRBJ2-2	TGTGCCAGCAGAGATTCGGGAGAGGGAAACACCGTGGAGCTGTTTTTT	CASRDSGEGNTVELFF
NA	TRBV10-2	TRBD2	TRBJ2-6	TGCGCCAGCAGTGGGCCGGGTACTAGCGGTACCCGCTCTGGGGCCAACGTCCTGACTTTC	CASSGPGTSGTRSGANVLTF
once	TRBV28	NA	TRBJ2-2	TGTGTCAGCACCCTGAAAGCGGCGGCGCTGTTTTTT	CVSTLKAAALFF
NA	TRBV11-2	NA	TRBJ2-3	TGTGACAACAGCTTAGATTTTCTCAGTGAAGCGCGGTATTTT	CDNSLDFLSEARYF
NA	TRBV5-4	TRBD2	TRBJ2-2	TGTGCCTGCAGTCTCGGGACTAGCGGGACCTTATACACCGGGGAGCTGTTTTTT	CACSLGTSGTLYTGELFF
NA	TRBV29-1	NA	TRBJ2-3	TGCAGCGTTGTTTACGAGAGCTGGGATATGCAGTATTTT	CSVVYESWDMQYF
NA	TRBV4-1	TRBD1	TRBJ1-6	TGCGCTAGCAGCCAGGATCGGGACAGGGCGAATTCATCCCTCCACTTT	CASSQDRDRANSSLHF
many	TRBV7-8	TRBD2	TRBJ2-1	TGTGCCAGCAGCCTGGGGACTAGCGGGTCGTATGAGCAGTTCTTC	CASSLGTSGSYEQFF
many	TRBV20-1	NA	TRBJ2-7	TGCAGTGCCATAGCTTCACATTCCTACGAGCAGTACTTC	CSAIASHSYEQYF
NA	TRBV6-5	TRBD2	TRBJ2-2	TGTGCCAGCCGGGGACTAGCGATTAGATTCGCAAACACCGGGGAGCTGTTTTTT	CASRGLAIRFANTGELFF
NA	TRBV29-1	NA	TRBJ2-2	TGTAGCGCTCGTCACTCGGCCGGGGGCACCGGGGAGCTGTTTTTT	CSARHSAGGTGELFF
NA	TRBV29-1	NA	TRBJ1-4	TGCAGCGTTGGATCAGACGGAACTAATGAAAAACTGTTGTTT	CSVGSDGTNEKLLF
once	TRBV12-3/TRBV12-4	TRBD2	TRBJ2-3	TGTGCCAACAGCAGAGCGGGAAGCACAGACATGCAGTATTTT	CANSRAGSTDMQYF
NA	TRBV12-3/TRBV12-4	TRBD2	TRBJ2-1	TGTCTCAGCAGTTATACTAGCGGGACCTACAATGAGCAGTTCTTC	CLSSYTSGTYNEQFF
medium-sized	TRBV11-2	TRBD1	TRBJ1-1	TGTGCCAGCAGCCGAGGACAGGGGGCCCGAACTGAAGCTTTCTTT	CASSRGQGARTEAFF
NA	TRBV20-1	NA	TRBJ1-1	TGTAGTGCTAGAGATTCGGGCACTGAAGCTTTCTTT	CSARDSGTEAFF
NA	TRBV7-9	TRBD2	TRBJ2-5	TGTGCCGGCAGCCCGGGACTAGCATTTGGTGTGAAAGAGACCCAGTACTTC	CAGSPGLAFGVKETQYF
NA	TRBV4-2	NA	TRBJ2-1	TGTGCCAGCAGCCAAGATTTAGCCGGGAAAGGGTACAATGCGCAGCTCTTC	CASSQDLAGKGYNAQLF
once	TRBV7-9	TRBD2	TRBJ2-5	TGTACCAGCAGCCCGGGACTAGCGTTTCGTGTGAAAGAGACCCAGTACTTC	CTSSPGLAFRVKETQYF
NA	TRBV12-3/TRBV12-4	TRBD1	TRBJ2-3	TGTGCCAGCAGTTTACAAGGGGGCGGACATCCCCAGTATTTT	CASSLQGGGHPQYF
many	TRBV5-1	TRBD1	TRBJ1-3	TGCGCCAGCAGCCCGGGACAGCTAAACACCATATATTTT	CASSPGQLNTIYF
NA	TRBV11-2	NA	TRBJ2-1	TGTGCCAGCAGTTTATCTTTACTATCGGGAGATAATGAGCAGTTCTTC	CASSLSLLSGDNEQFF
many	TRBV12-3/TRBV12-4	NA	TRBJ2-5	TGTGCCAGCAGAGATCGGGGACGTGGAGAGACCCAGTACTTC	CASRDRGRGETQYF
many	TRBV20-1	NA	TRBJ1-3	TGCAGTGCTAGGGGACCCAGGACCTCCGGAAACACCATATATTTT	CSARGPRTSGNTIYF
many	TRBV6-6	NA	TRBJ2-2	TGTGCCAGCAGTTACGCAGAGGGGAACACCGGGGAGCTGTTTTTT	CASSYAEGNTGELFF
once	TRBV29-1	NA	TRBJ1-1	TGCAGCGTTGAGAAGGGGACAAGCACTGAAGCTTTCTTT	CSVEKGTSTEAFF
NA	TRBV6-2/TRBV6-3	NA	TRBJ2-7	TGTGTCAGCAAGATAACGGGAGCCCCTATGGATCAGTACTTC	CVSKITGAPMDQYF
NA	TRBV4-2	TRBD2	TRBJ2-2	TGTGGTAGCAAACTAGCGAGAGATGATGGCGGGGAGCTGTTTTTT	CGSKLARDDGGELFF
NA	TRBV11-3	NA	TRBJ2-1	TGTGCCAGCAGCTTAGGGACACATGAGCAATTCTTC	CASSLGTHEQFF
NA	TRBV5-4	TRBD1	TRBJ1-1	TGTGCCAGCAGCCTGGACAGGGTAGTGGTAATGAACACTGATGCTTTCTTT	CASSLDRVVVMNTDAFF
NA	TRBV12-3/TRBV12-4	NA	TRBJ1-4	TGTGCCACCATGGCGGGGTATGAAAAACTGTTATTT	CATMAGYEKLLF
NA	TRBV29-1	NA	TRBJ1-2	TGCAGCGTTGACTGGGCCGATGGCTGCACCTTC	CSVDWADGCTF
NA	TRBV2	TRBD1	TRBJ1-1	TGTGCCAGCAGCGGACAGGGGAGCACTGAAGCTATCTTT	CASSGQGSTEAIF
once	TRBV11-2	TRBD1	TRBJ1-1	TGTGCCAGCAGCTTGACAGGGAGAGGGACTGAAGCTTTCTTT	CASSLTGRGTEAFF
NA	TRBV5-1	NA	TRBJ2-1	TGCGCCAGCAGCTCCGGACCAAGGGAGCAGTTATTC	CASSSGPREQLF
NA	TRBV12-3/TRBV12-4	NA	TRBJ2-7	TGCGCCAGCAATTTAAAATCCTACGAGCAGTACTTC	CASNLKSYEQYF
NA	TRBV29-1	NA	TRBJ2-7	TGCAGCGTTACCCCCATCAAACATAGGCAATTCAACGAGCAGTACTTC	CSVTPIKHRQFNEQYF
few	TRBV29-1	NA	TRBJ2-7	TGTAGCACCCAGGACACCTCCTACGAGCAGTACTTC	CSTQDTSYEQYF